These 10 T cell receptor beta chains were sequenced from one sample in a study of blood T cell repertoires in COVID-19. Here immunoSEQ multiplex PCR was the method, and the copy in TCRdb shows in-frame clones only, minus some. Of approximately 280,000 clones listed, approximately 89% were seen once; the top ten hold more than 1.5%. Specimen: PBMCs or T cells enriched from blood (not recorded which). The receptors here all came from a woman in her sixties or seventies who had recovered from COVID-19.

The rearrangement links TRBV5-1 to TRBJ1-3; D call uncertain. Germline V gene lookup returns CDR1 SGHRS and CDR2 YFSETQ. CDR3 length: 16 residues. V was shortened by 3 bases and J by 0 bases, with 13 bases between the two germline ends. CDR3 sequence reads: CASSSETPDSGNTIYF. DNA of the CDR3: TGCGCCAGCAGCTCCGAGACTCCGGACTCTGGAAACACCATATATTTT.

This clone was observed a handful of times. The rearrangement uses TRBV4-1 and TRBJ1-2, with 8 positions matching TRBD1. Germline lookup yields CDR1 MGHRA and CDR2 YSYEKL. Losses at the gene ends were 3 bases for V and 4 bases for J; bases not matched to a gene: 7. The CDR3 runs 15 residues. DNA of the CDR3: TGCGCCAGCAGCCAGCCCCCACAGGGGGTCTATGGCTACACCTTC. Protein sequence: CASSQPPQGVYGYTF.

V is TRBV27 and J is TRBJ1-2, with TRBD1 identical over 9 bases. The CDR3 length is 14 residues. V shed 5 bases, J shed 6 bases, and the junction held 7 bases outside the gene matches. CDR1 is MNHEY, CDR2 SMNVEV, per germline (reference sequence). The CDR3 bases are TGTGCCAGCAGTCCCCACGGGACAGGGAATGGCTACACCTTC. Translating gives CASSPHGTGNGYTF.

V usage is TRBV30 and J usage is TRBJ1-3; 7 nucleotides match TRBD1. Losses at the gene ends were 3 bases for V and 2 bases for J; bases not matched to a gene: 4. From germline, CDR1 is GTSNPN and CDR2 SVGIG (reference sequence). This CDR3 contains 14 residues. CDR3 protein: CAWSDRAAGNTIYF. The CDR3 DNA follows: TGTGCCTGGAGCGACAGGGCCGCTGGAAACACCATATATTTT.

The V call is TRBV4-1, the J call TRBJ1-5; 11 bases match TRBD1. The CDR3 has 15 residues. With 4 bases clipped from V and 5 bases from J, the junction kept 4 bases outside the gene matches. From germline, CDR1 is MGHRA and CDR2 YSYEKL. Written as DNA, the CDR3 is TGCGCCAGCAGCCTCAGGACAGGGGGCGATCAGCCCCAGCATTTT. It codes for CASSLRTGGDQPQHF.

This clone was picked up one time. The chain joins TRBV4-1 to TRBJ1-1; 7 bases agree with TRBD1. Looked up from germline, CDR1 is MGHRA and CDR2 is YSYEKL. This CDR3 region has 15 residues. V dropped 6 bases and J dropped 1; count of bases not matched to a gene: 8. CDR3 DNA sequence: TGCGCCAGCAGTCTTCGCGGGACAGCGAACACTGAAGCTTTCTTT. It encodes CASSLRGTANTEAFF.

The CDR3 protein is CASSPVTGANTEAFF. The DNA for the CDR3 is TGTGCCAGCAGTCCCGTGACAGGAGCGAACACTGAAGCTTTCTTT. This chain links TRBV28 with TRBJ1-1, with a tentative D call TRBD1 (6 bases). Germline V lookup: CDR1 MDHEN, CDR2 SYDVKM. CDR3 length equals 15 residues. V lost 5 bases to trimming and J lost 1 base, with 14 bases between them.

This clone appeared a single time. The gene calls are TRBV5-1 and TRBJ2-3; 11 nucleotides align to TRBD1. The length of the CDR3 is 15 residues. The junction had 12 bases not matched to a gene; V was cut back by 4 bases and J by 11 bases. CDR1 and CDR2 (germline): SGHRS, YFSETQ. The CDR3 nucleotides are TGCGCCAGCAGCACAGGGACAGGGGGTTTAATACTGCAGTATTTT. It translates to CASSTGTGGLILQYF.

The chain combines TRBV2 with TRBJ2-7; D might be TRBD1 (5 bases). Germline V gene lookup returns CDR1 SNHLY and CDR2 FYNNEI. V was shortened by 3 bases and J by 5 bases, with 8 bases between the two germline ends. The CDR3 loop spans 12 amino acids. The CDR3 coding sequence is TGTGCCAGCAGTGATCAGGGTAACGAGCAGTACTTC. Protein product: CASSDQGNEQYF. Full variable domain (missing parts from reference TRBV2 and TRBJ2-7): EPEVTQTPSHQVTQMGQEVILRCVPISNHLYFYWYRQILGQKVEFLVSFYNNEISEKSEIFDDQFSVERPDGSNFTLKIRSTKLEDSAMYFCASSDQGNEQYFGPGTRLTVT.

The chain employs TRBV19 and TRBJ1-2, with 10 bases that match TRBD1. Germline-derived CDR1 and CDR2 are LNHDA and SQIVND (reference sequence). CDR3 size: 14 residues. V lost 4 bases, J lost 8 bases, and 7 bases stayed unmatched. The CDR3 DNA reads as TGTGCCAGTAGTAGCCTCGGGACAGGGGACGGCTACACCTTC. Its protein is CASSSLGTGDGYTF.